The subject of this entry is one TCR beta chain. Its antigen remains unknown. The data are from a study of shared clonotypes between healthy human individuals. Study-level background: Participating donors consisted of two women and a few men aged 18 to 49. Broader study findings: The sole specimen, blood, was sampled, and tissue repertoires likely differ.

The CDR3 is 14 residues long. Per the germline V gene, CDR1 is SEHNR and CDR2 is FQNEAQ (reference sequence). The junction had 5 bases not matched to a gene; V was cut back by 6 bases and J by 7 bases. The authors ran the assay at deep level. Only in-frame clones appear in the TCRdb table, and some are missing; sequencing was by immunoSEQ multiplex PCR. Here the sample spans around 500,000 clones, around 80% being singletons. The sequence derives from a woman aged 40 to 49 in good health. Some clones in this sample may be carry-over from other donors' samples. This chain connects TRBV7-9 to TRBJ1-4, with TRBD1 matching 10 bases. Sequencing input: PBMCs. The CDR3 loop is CASSPGTGVEKLFF. The CDR3 DNA sequence: TGTGCCAGCAGTCCCGGGACAGGGGTTGAAAAACTGTTTTTT.